Below are 32 T cell receptor beta chains sequenced from a single sample in a study of T cells in localized non-small cell lung cancer. Repertoires were generated with immunoSEQ multiplex PCR, while TCRdb's copy carries only in-frame clones and drops some. This table holds roughly 40,000 clones, approximately 80% found once. Sequences were derived from PBMCs, sampled before any cancer treatment. The receptor source for this set is a man between 40 and 75 years old with stage II lung adenocarcinoma.

The chain uses TRBV6-6 and TRBJ1-5, with 9 bases identical to TRBD1. The V segment lost 5 bases and the J segment 4 bases; nucleotides outside the gene matches: 3. The V gene's germline CDR1 is MNHNY and CDR2 SVGAGI (reference sequence). This CDR3 contains 14 residues. Here the CDR3 reads CASSKGQGNQPQHF. The CDR3 DNA sequence: TGTGCCAGCAGTAAGGGACAGGGAAATCAGCCCCAGCATTTT.

This clone was picked up one time. The V call is TRBV9, the J call TRBJ1-4; perhaps TRBD1 as D (6 bases). The V end was cut by 0 bases, the J end by 7 bases, with 10 bases between. The CDR3 covers 14 residues. Germline loops: CDR1 SGDLS, CDR2 YYNGEE. The CDR3 region has the DNA TGTGCCAGCAGCGTAGGGGGGCGGTCTGAAAAACTGTTTTTT. Translating it yields CASSVGGRSEKLFF.

The V call is TRBV9, the J call TRBJ2-5, with TRBD1 as a possible D gene (6 bases). Germline V lookup: CDR1 SGDLS, CDR2 YYNGEE. The CDR3 is 14 amino acids. V lost 2 bases to trimming and J lost 1 base, with 9 bases between them. CDR3 protein: CASSVSGAQETQYF. CDR3 DNA: TGTGCCAGCAGCGTTTCAGGGGCCCAAGAGACCCAGTACTTC.

The gene calls are TRBV5-1 and TRBJ1-2, with unresolved D. Germline-derived CDR1 and CDR2 are SGHRS and YFSETQ. The CDR3 loop spans 14 amino acids. The V end was cut by 0 bases, the J end by 2 bases, with 8 bases between. DNA of the CDR3: TGCGCCAGCAGCTTGGACTGGTTGAACTATGGCTACACCTTC. Its protein product is CASSLDWLNYGYTF.

The rearrangement uses TRBV6-1 and TRBJ1-3; D possibly corresponds to TRBD1 (6 bases). The germline gives CDR1 MNHNS, CDR2 SASEGT. The CDR3 has 15 amino acids. V was trimmed by 7 bases and J by 0 bases, leaving 13 bases between them. The CDR3 region has the DNA TGTGCCAGCACCCTAGACAGGCCCTCTGGAAACACCATATATTTT. Translating gives CASTLDRPSGNTIYF.

This clone was recorded a few times. This sequence joins TRBV7-2 and TRBJ2-5; 8 bases line up with TRBD2. The length of the CDR3 is 18 residues. Germline-derived CDR1 and CDR2 are SGHTA and FQGNSA. J gave up 5 bases and V 2 bases, and 16 bases lay outside the gene matches. CDR3 DNA sequence: TGTGCCAGCAGCTTATCCTTTCCCGGAGCGGGAGTGGGTGAGACCCAGTACTTC. Its translation is CASSLSFPGAGVGETQYF.

The chain uses TRBV28 and TRBJ1-4, with D unresolved. Germline CDR1 MDHEN, CDR2 SYDVKM. V lost 5 bases, J lost 5 bases, and 9 bases lay in between. This CDR3 has 13 residues. The CDR3 nucleotides read TGTGCCAGCAGTCCGACCCAGAATGAAAAACTGTTTTTT. As protein: CASSPTQNEKLFF.

The chain carries TRBV19 and TRBJ2-3; TRBD2 agrees at 7 bases. V was pared by 5 bases and J by 0 bases, with 5 bases of the junction left unmatched. Germline V gene data show CDR1 as LNHDA and CDR2 as SQIVND (reference sequence). CDR3 length: 15 amino acids. The CDR3 DNA reads as TGTGCCAGTAGTGGGAGCGGGGCTAGCACAGATACGCAGTATTTT. Its protein is CASSGSGASTDTQYF.

This chain joins TRBV15 and TRBJ2-1, with D perhaps TRBD2 (5 bases). CDR1 LNHNV and CDR2 YYDKDF come from the germline V gene (reference sequence). This CDR3 has 18 amino acids. V was trimmed by 4 bases and J by 0 bases, leaving 19 bases between them. The CDR3 sequence: CATSTLESEGYSYNEQFF. The CDR3 DNA reads as TGTGCCACCAGCACTCTAGAGAGTGAGGGATACTCCTACAATGAGCAGTTCTTC.

The rearrangement joins TRBV19 to TRBJ2-1; D is unclear. V dropped 3 bases and J dropped 4 bases, with 10 bases sitting between them. There are 14 residues in the CDR3. Germline-derived CDR1 and CDR2 are LNHDA and SQIVND (reference sequence). In DNA form, the CDR3 reads TGTGCCAGTAGTATTGACGAGGTTTACAATGAGCAGTTCTTC. This sequence encodes CASSIDEVYNEQFF.

This chain uses TRBV2 with TRBJ2-7, with D possibly matching TRBD1 (6 bases). The CDR3 consists of 14 residues. Deletions cut 8 bases from V and 0 bases from J, with 14 bases between. Per the germline V gene, CDR1 is SNHLY and CDR2 is FYNNEI. CDR3 nucleotide sequence: TGTGCCAGCTCTATACAGGGCCCCTCCTACGAGCAGTACTTC. This translates into CASSIQGPSYEQYF.

This clone has more than one count but fewer than ten. The V gene is TRBV6-1, the J gene TRBJ2-1, with D unresolved. V was cut by 2 bases and J by 0 bases, with 8 bases left in between. Germline CDR1 and CDR2: MNHNS and SASEGT. This CDR3 has 15 amino acids. In DNA form, the CDR3 reads TGTGCCAGCAGTGAAAGGGTGACCTCCTACAATGAGCAGTTCTTC. This codes for CASSERVTSYNEQFF.

The J gene is TRBJ2-5, the V gene TRBV18; tentative D call: TRBD1 (5 bases). The CDR3 totals 13 residues. Germline values: CDR1 KGHSH, CDR2 LQKENI. The V and J ends lost 3 bases and 1 base respectively, with 6 bases between them. In DNA, the CDR3 is TGTGCCAGCTCACCGACAGTCCAAGAGACCCAGTACTTC. The encoded protein is CASSPTVQETQYF.

The chain links TRBV27 to TRBJ2-1; 9 bases align to TRBD2. Trimming removed 1 base from V and 6 bases from J; junction bases left unmatched: 4. The germline V gene encodes CDR1 MNHEY and CDR2 SMNVEV (reference sequence). The CDR3 has 15 residues. The CDR3 is CASSLLGSGSNEQFF. CDR3 in DNA: TGTGCCAGCAGTTTATTGGGTAGCGGGAGCAATGAGCAGTTCTTC.

The chain employs TRBV21-1 and TRBJ2-7; TRBD1, the table's D call, was not compared with the DNA. TRBV21-1 is recorded as a pseudogene. The CDR3 sequence is 14 residues long. The CDR3 reads CASSPAGRPYEQYF. CDR3 coding DNA: TGTGCCAGCAGCCCGGCAGGGCGGCCCTACGAGCAGTACTTC.

The chain is built from TRBV7-9 and TRBJ2-3, with D perhaps TRBD2 (5 bases). This CDR3 has 12 amino acids. Germline values: CDR1 SEHNR, CDR2 FQNEAQ (reference sequence). Trimming took off 5 bases at V and 8 bases at J, with 11 bases between the two ends. CDR3 sequence reads: CASSRTRGTQYF. The CDR3 DNA reads as TGTGCCAGCAGCCGGACTCGGGGTACGCAGTATTTT.

V is TRBV7-9 and J is TRBJ1-2, with D perhaps TRBD1 (5 bases). Germline V CDR1 and CDR2: SEHNR, FQNEAQ (reference sequence). The V end was cut by 0 bases, the J end by 0 bases, with 11 bases between. This CDR3 contains 16 residues. The CDR3 is CASSLAGIRANYGYTF. The DNA of the CDR3 is TGTGCCAGCAGCTTAGCTGGGATCAGGGCTAACTATGGCTACACCTTC.

This clone is a singleton in its sample. V and J are TRBV6-5 and TRBJ1-2; TRBD1 matches at 7 bases. From germline, CDR1 is MNHEY and CDR2 SVGAGI. The length of the CDR3 is 14 residues. V lost 3 bases, J lost 6 bases, and 7 bases stayed unmatched. CDR3 sequence (DNA): TGTGCCAGCAGTTATACGACAGGGAGTAATGGCTACACCTTC. Its translation: CASSYTTGSNGYTF.

The chain uses TRBV30 and TRBJ2-3, with D unclear. This CDR3 comprises 13 residues. Between the trimmed V and J ends, which lost 0 bases and 2 bases, there was a span of 6 bases. Germline CDR1 and CDR2: GTSNPN and SVGIG (reference sequence). CDR3 sequence: CAWSVSYTDTQYF. As DNA, the CDR3 is TGTGCCTGGAGTGTTTCCTACACAGATACGCAGTATTTT.

The chain combines TRBV10-3 with TRBJ2-3; maybe TRBD2 (6 bases). Germline loops: CDR1 ENHRY, CDR2 SYGVKD. The CDR3 is 14 amino acids. The V and J ends lost 11 bases and 4 bases respectively, with 19 bases between them. The CDR3 DNA sequence: TGTGCCGGGGGAGGACCAACACGAGCAGATACGCAGTATTTT. This translates into CAGGGPTRADTQYF.

The chain employs TRBV15 and TRBJ2-7; weak D call: TRBD1 (6 bases). The germline V gene encodes CDR1 LNHNV and CDR2 YYDKDF (reference sequence). The V gene lost 2 bases and the J gene lost 2 bases, with 13 bases spanning the gap. The CDR3 has 15 residues. The chain's CDR3 is CATSRRTPGAYEQYF. CDR3 bases: TGTGCCACCAGCAGACGGACCCCAGGGGCCTACGAGCAGTACTTC.

This clone appeared a single time. This chain joins TRBV5-6 and TRBJ2-5; D call uncertain. CDR3 length: 12 residues. Looked up from germline, CDR1 is SGHDT and CDR2 is YYEEEE. V was pared by 5 bases and J by 7 bases, with 12 bases between. The CDR3 sequence is CASSRMAATQYF. In DNA, the CDR3 is TGTGCCAGCAGTCGGATGGCTGCGACCCAGTACTTC.

CDR3 loop: CASRPTGLDSYGYTF. CDR3 in DNA: TGTGCCAGCAGGCCAACAGGGCTTGATAGCTATGGCTACACCTTC. The rearrangement uses TRBV5-6 and TRBJ1-2, with a possible D match to TRBD1 (6 bases). From germline, CDR1 is SGHDT and CDR2 YYEEEE. Deletions cut 5 bases from V and 4 bases from J, with 18 bases between. The CDR3 is made up of 15 amino acids.

V is TRBV5-1 and J is TRBJ1-3; TRBD1 matches at 9 bases. Germline V lookup: CDR1 SGHRS, CDR2 YFSETQ. This CDR3 contains 16 residues. V lost 2 bases, J lost 4 bases, and 7 bases stayed unmatched. The DNA of the CDR3 is TGCGCCAGCAGCTTAATGGGGACAGGGAAAGGAAACACCATATATTTT. Protein sequence: CASSLMGTGKGNTIYF.

In DNA form, the CDR3 reads TGTGCCAGCGGGAAACAGGGAACTGAAGCTTTCTTT. Translated: CASGKQGTEAFF. The V call is TRBV6-6, the J call TRBJ1-1; TRBD1 might be the D (6 bases). Germline-derived CDR1 and CDR2 are MNHNY and SVGAGI (reference sequence). Trimming removed 8 bases at V and 5 bases at J, with 12 bases between. The CDR3 runs 12 residues.

The chain joins TRBV9 to TRBJ2-1; no clear D. With 3 bases removed from V and 10 bases from J, the gap between germline ends came to 14 bases. This CDR3 spans 13 amino acids. Germline lookup yields CDR1 SGDLS and CDR2 YYNGEE. Here the CDR3 reads CASSDLDATEQFF. Here the CDR3 DNA reads TGTGCCAGCAGCGACCTAGATGCGACCGAGCAGTTCTTC.

The rearrangement links TRBV7-2 to TRBJ2-5, with D maybe TRBD2 (6 bases). Germline V gene lookup returns CDR1 SGHTA and CDR2 FQGNSA. This CDR3 contains 15 residues. V dropped 2 bases and J dropped 2 bases, with 12 bases sitting between them. The CDR3 region is CASSLFGSIQETQYF. The CDR3 DNA sequence: TGTGCCAGCAGCTTATTCGGGAGTATACAAGAGACCCAGTACTTC.

The chain uses TRBV4-1 and TRBJ1-6; D is unclear. CDR3 length equals 14 residues. V was pared by 1 base and J by 7 bases, with 8 bases between. In germline, CDR1 is MGHRA, CDR2 YSYEKL. CDR3 sequence: CASSQGQLNSPLHF. The CDR3 bases are TGCGCCAGCAGCCAAGGGCAGCTAAATTCACCCCTCCACTTT.

The chain recombines TRBV9 with TRBJ2-1, with TRBD1 matching over 9 bases. Looked up from germline, CDR1 is SGDLS and CDR2 is YYNGEE. CDR3 length equals 17 residues. V shed 3 bases and J 10 bases; nucleotides not matched to a gene: 17. In DNA, the CDR3 is TGTGCCAGCAGCGACGATAGGGGACAGGGTGCTAGCGCGGAGCAGTTCTTC. The encoded protein is CASSDDRGQGASAEQFF.

The CDR3, as DNA: TGTGCCAGCAGCTTAGGGGGAGGGGCTGAGCAGTTCTTC. It encodes CASSLGGGAEQFF. V usage is TRBV7-9 and J usage is TRBJ2-1; TRBD2 aligns across 7 bases. The CDR3 is 13 amino acids. Trimming removed 1 base from V and 9 bases from J; junction bases left unmatched: 3. CDR1 SEHNR and CDR2 FQNEAQ come from the germline V gene (reference sequence).

This clone was observed once. V usage is TRBV7-2 and J usage is TRBJ2-7; 8 bases are a match to TRBD2. The length of the CDR3 is 16 residues. The J segment lost 2 bases and the V segment lost 2 bases, leaving 8 bases of the junction unmatched. CDR1 and CDR2 from the germline V gene are SGHTA and FQGNSA. CDR3 DNA sequence: TGTGCCAGCAGCTTAAACTCCGCGGGAGGTGCCTACGAGCAGTACTTC. Residues: CASSLNSAGGAYEQYF.

The chain is built from TRBV9 and TRBJ2-2; D is ambiguous. Germline CDR1 SGDLS, CDR2 YYNGEE. With 0 bases removed from V and 4 bases from J, the gap between germline ends came to 7 bases. This CDR3 is 14 amino acids long. CDR3 nucleotides: TGTGCCAGCAGCGTAGAGGGCACCACCGGGGAGCTGTTTTTT. This codes for CASSVEGTTGELFF.